Reported below is one T cell receptor (beta chain). No antigen is known for it. Both 60 Vbeta primers and 13 Jbeta primers went into the PCR. Clones were read by immunoSEQ multiplex PCR, and TCRdb kept only the in-frame ones, dropping some. This table has 100,000 to 150,000 clones, 17% appearing once. The entry originates in a study of cytomegalovirus exposure and HLA in healthy donors. Study summary: A preliminary data release comprised around 85 million unique TCRs obtained from HLA-typed donors. Whole-study findings and limits: The study flagged some 180 TCR beta chains as cytomegalovirus-associated.

Trimming cost V 0 bases and J 3 bases; bases outside gene matches: 7. This CDR3 contains 18 residues. CDR1 is SGDLS, CDR2 YYNGEE, per germline. Sequencing was done on a sample of PBMCs. This receptor was obtained from a female donor in good health and CMV-seropositive. J is TRBJ2-6 and V is TRBV9; 9 nucleotides match TRBD1. The CDR3 reads CASSVGQGGRGGANVLTF. CDR3 sequence (DNA): TGTGCCAGCAGCGTAGGACAGGGGGGCCGAGGTGGGGCCAACGTCCTGACTTTC.